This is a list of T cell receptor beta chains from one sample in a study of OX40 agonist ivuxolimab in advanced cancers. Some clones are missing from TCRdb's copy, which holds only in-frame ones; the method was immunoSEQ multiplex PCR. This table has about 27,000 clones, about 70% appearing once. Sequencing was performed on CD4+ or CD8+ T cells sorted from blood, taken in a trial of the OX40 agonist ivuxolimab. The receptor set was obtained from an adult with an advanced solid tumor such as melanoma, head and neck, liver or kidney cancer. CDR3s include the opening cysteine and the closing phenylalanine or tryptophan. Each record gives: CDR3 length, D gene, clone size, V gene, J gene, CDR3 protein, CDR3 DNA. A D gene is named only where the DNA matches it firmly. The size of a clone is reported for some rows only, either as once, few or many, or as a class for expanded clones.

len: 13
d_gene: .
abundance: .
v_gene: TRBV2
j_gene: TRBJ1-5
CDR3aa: CASRKGGNQPQHF
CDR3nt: TGTGCCAGCAGAAAGGGAGGCAATCAGCCCCAGCATTTT

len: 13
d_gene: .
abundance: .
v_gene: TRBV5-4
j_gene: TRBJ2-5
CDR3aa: CASSFGAEETQYF
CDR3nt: TGTGCCAGCAGCTTTGGGGCGGAGGAGACCCAGTACTTC

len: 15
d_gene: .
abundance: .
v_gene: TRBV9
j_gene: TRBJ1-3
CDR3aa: CASSVEGYTGNTIYF
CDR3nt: TGTGCCAGCAGCGTAGAGGGTTACACTGGAAACACCATATATTTT

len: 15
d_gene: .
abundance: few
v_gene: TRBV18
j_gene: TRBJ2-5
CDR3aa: CASSPEPQVPETQYF
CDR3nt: TGTGCCAGCTCACCCGAACCCCAAGTCCCAGAGACCCAGTACTTC

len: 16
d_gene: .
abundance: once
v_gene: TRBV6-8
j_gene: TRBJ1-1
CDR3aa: CASTWRRGNMNTEAFF
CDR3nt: TGTGCCAGCACCTGGAGACGGGGCAACATGAACACTGAAGCTTTCTTT

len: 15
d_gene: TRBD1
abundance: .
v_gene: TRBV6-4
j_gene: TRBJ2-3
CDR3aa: CASSVGTGFTDTQYF
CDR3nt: TGTGCCAGCAGTGTAGGGACAGGGTTCACAGATACGCAGTATTTT

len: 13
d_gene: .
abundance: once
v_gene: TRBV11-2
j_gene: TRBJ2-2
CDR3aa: CASSLDQSGELFF
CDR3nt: TGTGCCAGCAGCTTAGATCAGTCCGGGGAGCTGTTTTTT

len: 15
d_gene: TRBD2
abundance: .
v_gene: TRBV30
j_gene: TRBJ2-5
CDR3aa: CAWSGGGMVVQTQYF
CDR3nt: TGTGCCTGGAGTGGGGGAGGGATGGTCGTCCAGACCCAGTACTTC

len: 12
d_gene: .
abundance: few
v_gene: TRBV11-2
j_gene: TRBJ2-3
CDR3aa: CASSFGYDTQYF
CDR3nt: TGTGCCAGCAGCTTTGGGTACGATACGCAGTATTTT

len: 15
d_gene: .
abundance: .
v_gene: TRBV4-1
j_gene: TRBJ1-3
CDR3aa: CASSHPGGLGNTIYF
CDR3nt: TGCGCCAGCAGCCACCCCGGGGGGCTTGGAAACACCATATATTTT

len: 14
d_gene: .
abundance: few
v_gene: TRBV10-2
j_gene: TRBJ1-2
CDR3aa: CASSESGNDYGYTF
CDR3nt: TGCGCCAGCAGTGAGTCAGGGAACGACTATGGCTACACCTTC

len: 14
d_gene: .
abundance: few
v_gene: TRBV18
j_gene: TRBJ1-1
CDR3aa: CASSPQAANTEAFF
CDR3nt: TGTGCCAGCTCACCACAGGCGGCGAACACTGAAGCTTTCTTT

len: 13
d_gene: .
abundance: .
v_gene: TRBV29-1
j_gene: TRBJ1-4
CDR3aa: CSVEGREGEKLFF
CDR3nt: TGCAGCGTCGAGGGACGGGAGGGCGAAAAACTGTTTTTT

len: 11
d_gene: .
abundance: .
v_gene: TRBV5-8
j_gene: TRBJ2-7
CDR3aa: CASSFAYEQYF
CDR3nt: TGTGCCAGCAGCTTTGCCTACGAGCAGTACTTC

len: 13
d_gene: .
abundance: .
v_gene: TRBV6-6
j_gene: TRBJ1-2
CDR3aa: CASSYWTNAGYTF
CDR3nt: TGTGCCAGCAGTTACTGGACAAATGCTGGCTACACCTTC

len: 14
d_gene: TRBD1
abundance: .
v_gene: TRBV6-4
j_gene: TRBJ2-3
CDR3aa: CASSQTGNTDTQYF
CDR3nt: TGTGCCAGCAGCCAGACAGGGAACACAGATACGCAGTATTTT

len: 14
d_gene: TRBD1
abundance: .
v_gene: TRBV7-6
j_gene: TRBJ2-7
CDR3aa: CASSRDRGPYEQYF
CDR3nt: TGTGCCAGCAGCCGGGACAGGGGGCCTTACGAGCAGTACTTC

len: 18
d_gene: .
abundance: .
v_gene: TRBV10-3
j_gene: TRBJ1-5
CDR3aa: CAISESTWTDNSNQPQHF
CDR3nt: TGTGCCATCAGTGAGTCTACCTGGACAGACAATAGCAATCAGCCCCAGCATTTT

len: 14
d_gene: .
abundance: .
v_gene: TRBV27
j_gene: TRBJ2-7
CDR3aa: CASSNRESFHEQYF
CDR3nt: TGTGCCTCTTCGAACAGGGAGAGTTTCCACGAGCAGTACTTC

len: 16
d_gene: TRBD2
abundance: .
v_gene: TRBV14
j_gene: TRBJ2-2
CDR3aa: CANSQVGGRHPGELFF
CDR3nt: TGTGCCAACAGCCAAGTCGGGGGGAGGCATCCCGGGGAGCTGTTTTTT

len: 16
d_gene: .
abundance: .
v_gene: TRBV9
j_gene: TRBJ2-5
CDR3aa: CASSGGRGSLQETQYF
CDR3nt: TGTGCCAGCAGCGGGGGTCGCGGGTCGCTCCAAGAGACCCAGTACTTC

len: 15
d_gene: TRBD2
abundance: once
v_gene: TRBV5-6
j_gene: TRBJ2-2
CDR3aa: CASSLLGGASGELFF
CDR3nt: TGTGCCAGCAGCTTGCTCGGGGGGGCCAGCGGGGAGCTGTTTTTT